Reported below is one T cell receptor beta chain. There is no known antigen for this receptor. Base qualities are missing; no much larger clone stands one base away. The data derive from a study of blood T cells in healthy people across ages (dated by TCRdb to about 2015). With regard to the full study: In model experiments, roughly one uniquely barcoded TCR beta cDNA molecule per two T cells was captured by template switching. The study measured age-related changes in TCR beta repertoire diversity using deep sequencing normalized with unique cDNA molecular identifiers. Two additional independent replicas of 1 million unique cDNA reads from the same blood draw were analyzed for two donors (one aged 18 to 30 and one aged 80 or older). Donors were grouped into four age groups: young (average approximately 16 years), middle-aged (roughly 38), aged (about 60) and long-lived (around 80). To avoid experimental bias, donors of different ages were distributed randomly across sequencing lanes.

Donors were 39 systemically healthy Caucasian individuals from Russia aged roughly 6 to 100 years. Ten milliliters of peripheral blood were drawn from each donor into EDTA-treated Vacutainer tubes. Ficoll-Paque density-gradient centrifugation was used to isolate PBMCs, with at least 7 million per sample. Total RNA, at least 6 micrograms per sample, was extracted from PBMCs with Trizol reagent. For every donor, flow cytometry on a PBMC aliquot measured the percentage of naive CD45RAhigh/CD27high T cells. Library construction relied on 5' RACE. The run used an Illumina HiSeq 2500. A second PCR of roughly 7 to 11 cycles was performed with a sample-barcoded 5' primer and a J-beta primer mix. A template-switch 5' adaptor carrying 12 random nucleotides introduced a unique molecular identifier onto each TCR beta cDNA molecule. Each sample yielded at least 2.5 million CDR3-containing paired-end reads. First-strand cDNA was synthesized from all RNA with the Mint cDNA synthesis kit, primed by a TRBC-specific oligonucleotide. After uracil-DNA glycosylase treatment, a first 18-cycle PCR used universal primers M1SS and BC2_uni_R on all cDNA. In the paper's pipeline: For normalization, 1 million high-quality reads were randomly selected from each sample, with every read carrying a distinct molecular identifier. Instead of being binned into consensus sequences, reads with shared molecular identifiers were discarded. CDR3 identification, clonotype clustering and error correction used MiTCR with a Q25 quality threshold and the strictest error-elimination algorithm. A nonparametric unseen species model with Euler transformation was used to estimate lower-bound total TCR beta diversity. Clones were called with MiXCR by TCRdb after fastp trimmed the public reads at Q25, and only in-frame beta chains were retained. Rows are unified per CDR3 protein, each entry keeping the most common DNA and genes. TCRdb's processing, not the study's, gives the V and J calls here. Recorded for this sample are 450,000 to 700,000 distinct CDR3 sequences; approximately 25% of them occurred a single time. The top ten clonotypes cover under 20% of the sample.

What the study reported, not specific to this receptor: Compared with the aged group, the long-lived group had more naive CD4+ T cells, fewer expanded clones and increased TCR diversity, suggesting age selection. Bulk unsorted PBMC profiling prevented conclusive comparison of naive and antigen-experienced compartments. Total diversity estimates from one million sequenced T cells were considered lower bounds and underestimates. Observed TCR beta diversity per million T cells fell roughly linearly with age, and a significant reduction was already apparent by age around 40. Because the CMV infection status of the donors was unknown, age-related changes in expanded clonotypes may potentially have been confounded. Observed TCR beta diversity correlated strongly with the percentage of naive T cells measured by flow cytometry.

Its CDR3 holds 14 amino acids, cysteine through phenylalanine. Left in the record is the CDR3 DNA by itself, 42 bases read in frame from the first base. Trimming removed 3 bases from V and 8 bases from J; the gene matches leave 6 bases unexplained. As encoded in the germline V gene, CDR1 is SGHTA while CDR2 is FQGNSA. This sequence was found in a woman aged 70-85 years in good health. The rearrangement joined TRBV7-2 to TRBJ2-3; TRBD2 agrees with 9 junctional bases. Sequencing was carried out using blood. This receptor carries the CDR3 CASSFGTSHSTQYF. The nucleotides are TGTGCCAGCAGCTTCGGGACTAGCCATAGTACGCAGTATTTT.